This T cell receptor (beta chain) is drawn from a study of blood T cell repertoires in COVID-19. The CDR3 contains 14 residues. The germline V and J ends were trimmed by 6 bases and 0 bases, with 12 bases remaining between them. CDR1 is KGHSH, CDR2 LQKENI, per germline. Assay used: immunoSEQ multiplex PCR; TCRdb lists only in-frame clones, some missing. The repertoire holds roughly 100,000 clones, with approximately 86% as singletons. The chain recombines TRBV18 with TRBJ2-7; D uncertain. Specimen: peripheral blood. The TCR sequence derives from a man aged 50 to 59 with active or convalescent COVID-19. The CDR3 loop is CASSEAVSSYEQYV. DNA of the CDR3: TGTGCCAGCTCCGAGGCGGTAAGCTCCTACGAGCAGTACGTC.